This TCR beta chain was retrieved from a study of blood T cell repertoires in COVID-19. Study-level background: Some COVID-19 samples were acute and others convalescent; all came from the United States, Italy and Spain. From T cells, B-cell-depleted T cells, or PBMCs came the material, which was cDNA or gDNA.

Authors' methods: Amplification of reference gene primers provided the estimated nucleated cell counts. The assay was immunoSEQ multiplex PCR, and TCRdb's table has in-frame clones only and misses some. Clone size and the V and J calls come from that table; the DNA yielded D and trimming. The sample yields about 24,000 clones, around 87% seen once. Germline V gene lookup returns CDR1 MNHEY and CDR2 SVGEGT. Between the trimmed V and J ends, which lost 2 bases and 0 bases, there was a span of 17 bases. The CDR3 covers 17 residues. This TCR was sampled from a human donor with active COVID-19. The donor label of this sample is uncertain. The sequenced sample consisted of peripheral blood. The chain recombines TRBV6-2 or TRBV6-3 with TRBJ2-7; tentatively, D is TRBD1 (5 bases). The CDR3 DNA is TGTGCCAGCAGTTACAGGACACTCTATAGCCTCTCCTACGAGCAGTACTTC. Translation gives CASSYRTLYSLSYEQYF.